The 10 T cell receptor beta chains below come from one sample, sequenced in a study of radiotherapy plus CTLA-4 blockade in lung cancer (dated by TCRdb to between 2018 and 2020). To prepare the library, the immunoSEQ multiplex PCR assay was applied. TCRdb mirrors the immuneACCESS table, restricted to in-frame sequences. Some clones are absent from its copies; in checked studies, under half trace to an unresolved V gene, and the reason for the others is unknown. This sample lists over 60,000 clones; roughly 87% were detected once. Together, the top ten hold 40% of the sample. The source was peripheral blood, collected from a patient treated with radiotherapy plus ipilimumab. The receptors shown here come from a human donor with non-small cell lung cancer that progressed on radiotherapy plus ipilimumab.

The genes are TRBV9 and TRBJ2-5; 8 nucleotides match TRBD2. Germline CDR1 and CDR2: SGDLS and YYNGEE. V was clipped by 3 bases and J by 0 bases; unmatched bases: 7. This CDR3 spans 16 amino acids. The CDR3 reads CASSAETGGYQETQYF. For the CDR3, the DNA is TGTGCCAGCAGCGCGGAAACGGGAGGGTACCAAGAGACCCAGTACTTC.

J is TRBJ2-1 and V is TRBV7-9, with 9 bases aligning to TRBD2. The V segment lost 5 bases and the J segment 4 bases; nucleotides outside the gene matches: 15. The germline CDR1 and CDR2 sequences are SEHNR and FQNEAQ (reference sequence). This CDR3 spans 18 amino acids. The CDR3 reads CASSLLPTSGFSYNEQFF. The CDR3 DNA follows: TGTGCCAGCAGCCTTTTACCGACTAGCGGCTTTTCTTACAATGAGCAGTTCTTC. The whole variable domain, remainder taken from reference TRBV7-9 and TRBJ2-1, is DTGVSQNPRHKITKRGQNVTFRCDPISEHNRLYWYRQTLGQGPEFLTYFQNEAQLEKSRLLSDRFSAERPKGSFSTLEIQRTEQGDSAMYLCASSLLPTSGFSYNEQFFGPGTRLTVL.

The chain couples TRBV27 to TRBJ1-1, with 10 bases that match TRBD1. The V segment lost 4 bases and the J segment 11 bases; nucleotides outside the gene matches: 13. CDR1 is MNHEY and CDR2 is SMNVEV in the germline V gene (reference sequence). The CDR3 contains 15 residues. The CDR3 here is CASSSTTGGPTGAFF. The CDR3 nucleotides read TGTGCCAGCAGTTCGACGACAGGGGGCCCAACAGGGGCTTTCTTT.

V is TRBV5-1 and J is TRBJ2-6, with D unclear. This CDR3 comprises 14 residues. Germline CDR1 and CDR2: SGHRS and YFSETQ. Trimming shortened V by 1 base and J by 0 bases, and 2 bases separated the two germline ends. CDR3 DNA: TGCGCCAGCAGCTTGAGCTCTGGGGCCAACGTCCTGACTTTC. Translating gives CASSLSSGANVLTF.

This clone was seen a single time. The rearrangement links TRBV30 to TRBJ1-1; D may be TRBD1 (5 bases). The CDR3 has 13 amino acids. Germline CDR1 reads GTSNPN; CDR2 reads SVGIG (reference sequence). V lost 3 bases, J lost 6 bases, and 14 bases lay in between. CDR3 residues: CAWRELGGPEAFF. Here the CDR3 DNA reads TGTGCCTGGAGGGAACTGGGGGGTCCTGAAGCTTTCTTT.

CDR3 coding DNA: TGTGCCAGCAGTTTATCCGGACAGGGGAACACTGAAGCTTTCTTT. Translation: CASSLSGQGNTEAFF. This chain connects TRBV28 to TRBJ1-1; 8 bases match TRBD1. Germline V gene data show CDR1 as MDHEN and CDR2 as SYDVKM. The V and J ends lost 1 base and 1 base, in that order; junction bases with no gene match: 2. This CDR3 contains 15 residues.

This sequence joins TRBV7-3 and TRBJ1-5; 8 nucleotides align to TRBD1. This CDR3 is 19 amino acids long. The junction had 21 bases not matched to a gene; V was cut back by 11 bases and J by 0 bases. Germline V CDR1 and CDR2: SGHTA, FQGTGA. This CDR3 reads CAPEGGRDTGGCSNQPQHF. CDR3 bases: TGTGCCCCGGAGGGTGGTAGAGATACAGGGGGTTGTAGCAATCAGCCCCAGCATTTT.

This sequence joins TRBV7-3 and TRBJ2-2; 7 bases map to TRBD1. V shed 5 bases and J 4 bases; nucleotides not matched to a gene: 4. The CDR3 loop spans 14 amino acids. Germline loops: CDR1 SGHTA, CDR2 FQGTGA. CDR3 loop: CASSLPGGTGELFF. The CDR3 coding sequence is TGTGCCAGCAGCCTACCAGGGGGCACCGGGGAGCTGTTTTTT.

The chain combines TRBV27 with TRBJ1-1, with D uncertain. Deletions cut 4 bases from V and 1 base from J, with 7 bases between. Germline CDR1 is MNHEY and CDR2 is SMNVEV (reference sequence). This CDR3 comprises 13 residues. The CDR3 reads CASSSPENTEAFF. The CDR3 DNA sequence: TGTGCCAGCAGTTCCCCGGAGAACACTGAAGCTTTCTTT.

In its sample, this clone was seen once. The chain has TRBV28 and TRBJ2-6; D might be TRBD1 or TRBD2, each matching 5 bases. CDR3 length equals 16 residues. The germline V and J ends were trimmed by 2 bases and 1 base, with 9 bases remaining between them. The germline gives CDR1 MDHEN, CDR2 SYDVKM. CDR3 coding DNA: TGTGCCAGCAGTTTACTGGGGGAATCTGGGGCCAACGTCCTGACTTTC. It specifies CASSLLGESGANVLTF.